This section outlines one T cell receptor beta chain sequence together with its context. No antigen is known for it. This sample was taken from a study of CD8 T cells in ankylosing spondylitis. Per germline, CDR1 DFQATT and CDR2 SNEGSKA (reference sequence). Losses at the gene ends were 5 bases for V and 6 bases for J; bases not matched to a gene: 8. The CDR3 runs 16 residues. Whole-study results and caveats: Made up of roughly 8 highly homologous variants, a TCR beta motif appeared characteristic of ankylosing spondylitis blood. Reported data indicate significant enrichment of disease-linked clones within matched ankylosing spondylitis synovial fluid.

Libraries of TCR beta came from quantitative 5'-RACE with molecular barcodes. TCRdb used MiXCR to reprocess the 5' RACE reads, holding one entry per CDR3 protein. The table records fewer than 650,000 distinct CDR3 sequences, 9.5% to 15% of them present only once. The receptor was isolated from a male donor with ankylosing spondylitis. Specimen: blood, either unsorted or a sorted T cell fraction (not recorded which). This sequence joins TRBV20-1 and TRBJ2-2; 14 positions agree with TRBD2. Here the CDR3 reads CSAPGTSGRRAGELFF. The CDR3 coding sequence is TGCAGTGCTCCCGGGACTAGCGGGAGAAGGGCCGGGGAGCTGTTTTTT.